This paragraph reports one T cell receptor beta chain. The data are from a study of cytomegalovirus exposure and HLA in healthy donors. Looked up from germline, CDR1 is GTSNPN and CDR2 is SVGIG (reference sequence). This CDR3 contains 17 residues. V was pared by 2 bases and J by 0 bases, with 14 bases between. It was with 60 Vbeta and 13 Jbeta primers that the PCR ran. Assay used: immunoSEQ multiplex PCR; TCRdb lists only in-frame clones, some missing. Its table lists approximately 80,000 clones. This TCR derives from a woman aged 25 to 39 in good health and CMV-seronegative. The rearrangement uses TRBV30 and TRBJ2-6; D is perhaps TRBD2 (5 bases). The sequencing input was PBMCs. The CDR3 DNA sequence: TGTGCCTGGAGTCGCGGCAGGACTTACTCTGGGGCCAACGTCCTGACTTTC. As protein: CAWSRGRTYSGANVLTF.